This T cell receptor beta chain was sequenced during a study of response to subunit inactivated influenza vaccine. TCRdb fed the RT-PCR reads into MiXCR, producing one record per CDR3 protein. The sample contains over 450,000 distinct CDR3 sequences, under 15% of which appear only once. Study-wide points: After each seasonal influenza vaccination, few new T cells are recruited, the authors suggested.

The V end was cut by 0 bases, the J end by 0 bases, with 10 bases between. Germline V gives CDR1 SGHRS, CDR2 YFSETQ. The CDR3 consists of 16 residues. Comment on this clonotype: Antigen specificity is unknown.

J is TRBJ2-1 and V is TRBV5-1, with D unclear. The specimen was PBMCs from blood, collected 35 to 45 days after vaccination. This receptor was identified in a man aged 45 to 65 who received an inactivated influenza vaccine. CDR3 nucleotide sequence: TGCGCCAGCAGCTTGGGACAAGTTAGCTCCTACAATGAGCAGTTCTTC. Encoded protein: CASSLGQVSSYNEQFF.